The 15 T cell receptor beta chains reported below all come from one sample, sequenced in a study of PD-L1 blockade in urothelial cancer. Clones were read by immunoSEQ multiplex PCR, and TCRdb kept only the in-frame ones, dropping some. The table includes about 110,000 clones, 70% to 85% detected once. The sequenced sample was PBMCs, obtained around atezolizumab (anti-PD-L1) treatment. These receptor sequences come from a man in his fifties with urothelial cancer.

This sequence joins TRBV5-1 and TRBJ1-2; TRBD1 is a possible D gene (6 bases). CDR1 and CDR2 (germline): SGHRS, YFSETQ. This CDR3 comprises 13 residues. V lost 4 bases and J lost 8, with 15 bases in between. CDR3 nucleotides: TGCGCCAGCAGCCAACAGGGCAGAGGAGGCTACACCTTC. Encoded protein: CASSQQGRGGYTF.

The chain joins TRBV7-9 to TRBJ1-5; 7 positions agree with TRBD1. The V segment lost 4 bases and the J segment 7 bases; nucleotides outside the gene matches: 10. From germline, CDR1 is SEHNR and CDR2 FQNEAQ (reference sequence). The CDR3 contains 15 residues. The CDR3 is CASSSSDRAGQPQHF. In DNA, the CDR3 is TGTGCCAGCAGCTCGAGCGACAGGGCGGGCCAGCCCCAGCATTTT.

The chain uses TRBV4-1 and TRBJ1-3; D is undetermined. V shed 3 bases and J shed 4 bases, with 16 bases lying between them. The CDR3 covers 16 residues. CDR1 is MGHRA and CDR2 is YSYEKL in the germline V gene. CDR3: CASSHRDSAAGNTIYF. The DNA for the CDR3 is TGCGCCAGCAGCCACCGTGACTCAGCGGCAGGAAACACCATATATTTT.

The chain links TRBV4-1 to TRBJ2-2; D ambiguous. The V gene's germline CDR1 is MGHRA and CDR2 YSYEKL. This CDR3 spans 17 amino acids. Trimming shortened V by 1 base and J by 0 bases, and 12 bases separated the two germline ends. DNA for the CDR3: TGCGCCAGCAGCCAAGTTAACCGTCGCGCGAACACCGGGGAGCTGTTTTTT. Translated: CASSQVNRRANTGELFF.

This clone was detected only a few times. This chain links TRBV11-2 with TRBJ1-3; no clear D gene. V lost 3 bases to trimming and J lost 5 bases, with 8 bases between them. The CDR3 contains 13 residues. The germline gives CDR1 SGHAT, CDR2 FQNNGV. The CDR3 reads CASSFPFRNTIYF. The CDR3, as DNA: TGTGCCAGCAGCTTCCCCTTTCGAAACACCATATATTTT.

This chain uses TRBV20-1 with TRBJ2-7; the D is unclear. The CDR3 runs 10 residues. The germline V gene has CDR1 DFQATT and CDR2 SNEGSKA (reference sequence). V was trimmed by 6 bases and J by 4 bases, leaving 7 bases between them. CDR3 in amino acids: CSAILYEQYF. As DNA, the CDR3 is TGCAGTGCAATACTTTACGAGCAGTACTTC.

The CDR3 region is CASSMMAQGPNSYEQYF. CDR3 nucleotides: TGTGCCAGTAGTATGATGGCCCAGGGGCCAAACTCCTACGAGCAGTACTTC. The chain employs TRBV19 and TRBJ2-7; tentative D call: TRBD1 (6 bases). The V and J ends lost 3 bases and 0 bases respectively, with 18 bases between them. Germline V gives CDR1 LNHDA, CDR2 SQIVND (reference sequence). The CDR3 spans 17 residues. The whole variable domain, filled in from reference TRBV19 and TRBJ2-7, reads DGGITQSPKYLFRKEGQNVTLSCEQNLNHDAMYWYRQDPGQGLRLIYYSQIVNDFQKGDIAEGYSVSREKKESFPLTVTSAQKNPTAFYLCASSMMAQGPNSYEQYFGPGTRLTVT.

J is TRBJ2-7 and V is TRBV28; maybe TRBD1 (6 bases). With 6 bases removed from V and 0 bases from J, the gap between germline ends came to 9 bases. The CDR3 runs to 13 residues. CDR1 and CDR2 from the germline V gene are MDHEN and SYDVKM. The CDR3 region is CASRLTGSYEQYF. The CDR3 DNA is TGTGCCAGCAGGCTGACAGGCTCCTACGAGCAGTACTTC. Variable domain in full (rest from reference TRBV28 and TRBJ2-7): DVKVTQSSRYLVKRTGEKVFLECVQDMDHENMFWYRQDPGLGLRLIYFSYDVKMKEKGDIPEGYSVSREKKERFSLILESASTNQTSMYLCASRLTGSYEQYFGPGTRLTVT.

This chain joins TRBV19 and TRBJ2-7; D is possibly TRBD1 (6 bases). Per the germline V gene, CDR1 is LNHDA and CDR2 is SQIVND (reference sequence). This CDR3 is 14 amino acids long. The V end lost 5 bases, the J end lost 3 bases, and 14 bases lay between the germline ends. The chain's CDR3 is CASSAQGEHYEQYF. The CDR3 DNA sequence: TGTGCCAGTAGTGCACAGGGAGAGCACTACGAGCAGTACTTC.

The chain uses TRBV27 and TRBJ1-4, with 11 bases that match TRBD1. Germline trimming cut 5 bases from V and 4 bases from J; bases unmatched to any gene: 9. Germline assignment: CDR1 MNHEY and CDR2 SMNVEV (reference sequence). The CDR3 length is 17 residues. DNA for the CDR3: TGTGCCAGCAGTCCGCGGACAGGGGGCAGCCTTAATGAAAAACTGTTTTTT. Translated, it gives CASSPRTGGSLNEKLFF.

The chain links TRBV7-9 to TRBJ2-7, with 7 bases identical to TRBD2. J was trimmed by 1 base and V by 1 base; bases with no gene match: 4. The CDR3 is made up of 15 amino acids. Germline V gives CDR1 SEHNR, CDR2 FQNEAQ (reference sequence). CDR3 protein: CASSLGSSGSYEQYF. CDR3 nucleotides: TGTGCCAGCAGCTTAGGGTCTAGCGGTTCCTACGAGCAGTACTTC.

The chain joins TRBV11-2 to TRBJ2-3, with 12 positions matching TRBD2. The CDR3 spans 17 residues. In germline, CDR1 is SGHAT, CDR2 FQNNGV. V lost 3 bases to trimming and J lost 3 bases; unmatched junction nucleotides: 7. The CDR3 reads CASSLRGLAGGTDTQYF. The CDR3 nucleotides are TGTGCCAGCAGCTTGAGGGGACTAGCGGGCGGGACAGATACGCAGTATTTT.

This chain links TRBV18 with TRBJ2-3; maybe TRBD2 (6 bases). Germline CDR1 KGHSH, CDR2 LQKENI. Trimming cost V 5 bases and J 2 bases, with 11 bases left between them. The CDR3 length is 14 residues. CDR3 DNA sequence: TGTGCCAGCTCATCGGGACTTTTCACAGATACGCAGTATTTT. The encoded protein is CASSSGLFTDTQYF.

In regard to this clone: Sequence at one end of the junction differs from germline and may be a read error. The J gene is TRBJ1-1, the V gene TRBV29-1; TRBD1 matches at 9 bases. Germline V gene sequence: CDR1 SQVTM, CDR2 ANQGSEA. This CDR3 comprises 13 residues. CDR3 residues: CSGGDRVKTEAFF. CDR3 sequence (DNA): TGCAGCGGGGGGGACAGGGTGAAAACTGAAGCTTTCTTT.

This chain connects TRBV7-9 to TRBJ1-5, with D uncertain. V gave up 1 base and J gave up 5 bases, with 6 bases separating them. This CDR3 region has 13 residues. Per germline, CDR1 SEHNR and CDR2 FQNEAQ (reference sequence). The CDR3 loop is CASSLVADQPQHF. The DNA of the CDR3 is TGTGCCAGCAGCTTAGTGGCCGATCAGCCCCAGCATTTT.